This T cell receptor beta chain appears in the sequencing data of a study of cytomegalovirus exposure and HLA in healthy donors. Study results and caveats: In an earlier analysis, in some 500 donors, most V segments appeared productive either ~90% or ~30% of the time. Later work associated fewer than 20,000 TCR beta sequences with HLA alleles at 0.05 false discovery rate. Among TCR sequences, most were rare, though some public TCRs appeared in many donors.

PCR amplification relied on 60 Vbeta primers (plus 13 Jbeta primers). TCRdb keeps only in-frame clones here, not all; method: immunoSEQ multiplex PCR. The repertoire consists of more than 70,000 clones, with roughly 70% occurring once and the leading ten covering more than 2.5%. V lost 1 base to trimming and J lost 7 bases; unmatched junction nucleotides: 3. This CDR3 comprises 15 residues. Germline-derived CDR1 and CDR2 are MNHEY and SVGAGI. Of note for this clone: Its antigen is undetermined.

The receptor's source is a middle-aged man in good health and CMV-seronegative. The sample consisted of PBMCs. The rearrangement links TRBV6-5 to TRBJ2-1, with 11 positions matching TRBD2. CDR3 amino acids: CASSYYSGGANEQFF. The CDR3 DNA reads TGTGCCAGCAGTTACTATAGCGGGGGGGCGAATGAGCAGTTCTTC.